This T cell receptor (beta chain) was found in a study of T cells in Graves' hyperthyroidism and ophthalmopathy. The TCR beta CDR3 regions underwent amplification using RNA transcripts as the source. First-round RT-PCR of the TCR CDR3 relied on the HTBI primer set. Each CDR3 protein is one row after TCRdb ran MiXCR on the multiplex PCR reads. In the table there are hundreds of thousands of distinct CDR3 sequences, 14% to 15% of which are singletons. Germline CDR1 reads MNHEY; CDR2 reads SMNVEV (reference sequence). The V and J ends lost 6 bases and 2 bases, in that order; junction bases with no gene match: 13. This CDR3 comprises 17 residues.

This chain links TRBV27 with TRBJ2-7; 10 bases match TRBD1. The clonotype was recovered from a man in his late teens or twenties with Graves' ophthalmopathy. Sample: blood. CDR3 loop: CASRPSRFGTGAYEQYF. In nucleotides, the CDR3 is TGTGCCAGCAGACCCTCGCGCTTTGGGACAGGGGCCTACGAGCAGTACTTC.